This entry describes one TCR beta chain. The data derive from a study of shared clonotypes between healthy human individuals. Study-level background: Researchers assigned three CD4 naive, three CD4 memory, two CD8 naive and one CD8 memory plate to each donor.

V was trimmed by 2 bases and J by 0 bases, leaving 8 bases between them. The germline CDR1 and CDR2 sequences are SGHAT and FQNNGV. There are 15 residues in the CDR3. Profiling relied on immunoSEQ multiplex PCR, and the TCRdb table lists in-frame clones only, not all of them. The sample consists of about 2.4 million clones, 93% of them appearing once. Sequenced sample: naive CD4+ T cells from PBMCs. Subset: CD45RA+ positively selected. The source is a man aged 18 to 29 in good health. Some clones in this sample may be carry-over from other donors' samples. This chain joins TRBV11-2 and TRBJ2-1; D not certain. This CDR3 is CASSLFISSYNEQFF. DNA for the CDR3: TGTGCCAGCAGCTTATTTATCAGCTCCTACAATGAGCAGTTCTTC. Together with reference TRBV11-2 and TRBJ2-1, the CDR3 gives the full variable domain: EAGVAQSPRYKIIEKRQSVAFWCNPISGHATLYWYQQILGQGPKLLIQFQNNGVVDDSQLPKDRFSAERLKGVDSTLKIQPAKLEDSAVYLCASSLFISSYNEQFFGPGTRLTVL.